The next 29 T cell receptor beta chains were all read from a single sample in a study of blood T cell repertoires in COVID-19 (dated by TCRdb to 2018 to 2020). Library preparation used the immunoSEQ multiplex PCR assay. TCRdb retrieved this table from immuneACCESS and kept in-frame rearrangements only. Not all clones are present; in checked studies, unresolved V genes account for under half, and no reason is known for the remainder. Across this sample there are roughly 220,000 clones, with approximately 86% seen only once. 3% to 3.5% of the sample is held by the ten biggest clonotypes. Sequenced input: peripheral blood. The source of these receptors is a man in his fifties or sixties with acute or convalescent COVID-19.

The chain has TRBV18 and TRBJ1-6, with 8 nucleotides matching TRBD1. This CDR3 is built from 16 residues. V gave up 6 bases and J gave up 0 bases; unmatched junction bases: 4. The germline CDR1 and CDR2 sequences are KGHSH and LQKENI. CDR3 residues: CASSGQAISYNSPLHF. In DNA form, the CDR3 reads TGTGCCAGCTCGGGACAGGCGATCTCCTATAATTCACCCCTCCACTTT. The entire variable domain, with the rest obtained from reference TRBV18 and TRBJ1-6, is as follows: NAGVMQNPRHLVRRRGQEARLRCSPMKGHSHVYWYRQLPEEGLKFMVYLQKENIIDESGMPKERFSAEFPKEGPSILRIQQVVRGDSAAYFCASSGQAISYNSPLHFGNGTRLTVT.

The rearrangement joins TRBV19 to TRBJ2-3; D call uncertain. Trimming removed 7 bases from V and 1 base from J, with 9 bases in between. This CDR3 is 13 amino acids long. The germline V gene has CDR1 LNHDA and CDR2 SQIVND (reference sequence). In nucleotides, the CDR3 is TGTGCCAGTACGGTCCACGGCACAGATACGCAGTATTTT. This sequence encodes CASTVHGTDTQYF.

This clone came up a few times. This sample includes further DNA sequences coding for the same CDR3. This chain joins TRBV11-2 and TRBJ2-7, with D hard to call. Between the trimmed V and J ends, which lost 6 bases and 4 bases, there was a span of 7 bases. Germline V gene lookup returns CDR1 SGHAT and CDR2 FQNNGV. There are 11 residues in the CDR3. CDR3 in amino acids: CASSTTYEQYF. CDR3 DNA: TGTGCCAGCAGTACAACATACGAGCAGTACTTC.

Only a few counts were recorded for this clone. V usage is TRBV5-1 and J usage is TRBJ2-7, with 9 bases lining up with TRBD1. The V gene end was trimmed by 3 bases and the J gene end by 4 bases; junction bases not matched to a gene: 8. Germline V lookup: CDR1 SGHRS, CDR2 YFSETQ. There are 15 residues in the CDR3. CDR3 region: CASSSAGQGKYEQYF. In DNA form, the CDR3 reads TGCGCCAGCAGCTCGGCAGGACAGGGGAAATACGAGCAGTACTTC.

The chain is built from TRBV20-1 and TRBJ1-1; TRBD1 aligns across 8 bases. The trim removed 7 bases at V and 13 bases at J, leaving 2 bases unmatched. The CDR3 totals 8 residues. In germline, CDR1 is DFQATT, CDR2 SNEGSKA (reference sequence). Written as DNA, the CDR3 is TGCAGTGGAGACAGGGGTTTCTTT. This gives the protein CSGDRGFF.

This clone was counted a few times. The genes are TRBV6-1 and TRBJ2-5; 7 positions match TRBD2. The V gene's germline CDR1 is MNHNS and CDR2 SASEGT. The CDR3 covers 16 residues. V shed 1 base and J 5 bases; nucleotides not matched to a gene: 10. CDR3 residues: CASSEEETSLLETQYF. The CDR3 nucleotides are TGTGCCAGCAGTGAAGAGGAGACTAGCTTGTTGGAGACCCAGTACTTC.

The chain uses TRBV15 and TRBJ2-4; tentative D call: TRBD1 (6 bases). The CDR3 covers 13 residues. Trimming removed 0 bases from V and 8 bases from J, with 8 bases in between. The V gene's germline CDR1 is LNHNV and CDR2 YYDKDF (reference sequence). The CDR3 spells CATSRDAGDIQYF. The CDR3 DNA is TGTGCCACCAGCAGAGATGCAGGGGACATTCAGTACTTC.

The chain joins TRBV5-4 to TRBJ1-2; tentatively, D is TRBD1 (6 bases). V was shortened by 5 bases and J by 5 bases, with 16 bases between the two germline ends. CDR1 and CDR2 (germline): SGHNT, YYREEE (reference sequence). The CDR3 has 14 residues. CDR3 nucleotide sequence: TGTGCCAGCAGTTTAGGACAGCAGACATATGGCTACACCTTC. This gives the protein CASSLGQQTYGYTF.

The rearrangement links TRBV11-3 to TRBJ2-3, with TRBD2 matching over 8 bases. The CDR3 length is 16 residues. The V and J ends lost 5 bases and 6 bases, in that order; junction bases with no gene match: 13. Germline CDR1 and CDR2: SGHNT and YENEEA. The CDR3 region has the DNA TGTGCCAGCAGCCCTACTCCCCGGGGGGGCCCGGATACGCAGTATTTT. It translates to CASSPTPRGGPDTQYF.

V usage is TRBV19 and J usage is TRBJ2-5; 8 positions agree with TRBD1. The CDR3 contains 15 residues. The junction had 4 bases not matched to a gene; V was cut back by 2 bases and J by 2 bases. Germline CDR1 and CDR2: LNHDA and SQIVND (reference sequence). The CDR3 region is CASSIQGAGQETQYF. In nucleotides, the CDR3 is TGTGCCAGTAGTATACAGGGGGCGGGGCAAGAGACCCAGTACTTC.

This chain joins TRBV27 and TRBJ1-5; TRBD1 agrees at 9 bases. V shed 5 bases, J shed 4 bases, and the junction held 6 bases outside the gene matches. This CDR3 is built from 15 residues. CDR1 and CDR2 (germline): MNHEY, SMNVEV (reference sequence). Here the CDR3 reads CASSPGTGNNQPQHF. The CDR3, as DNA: TGTGCCAGCAGTCCAGGGACAGGGAATAATCAGCCCCAGCATTTT.

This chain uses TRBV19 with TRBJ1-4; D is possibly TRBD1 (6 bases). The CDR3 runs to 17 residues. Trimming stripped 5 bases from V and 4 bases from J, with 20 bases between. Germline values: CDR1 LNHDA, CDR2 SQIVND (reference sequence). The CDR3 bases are TGTGCCAGTAGTGTACCGACAGTGCCCAGGGGTAATGAAAAACTGTTTTTT. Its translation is CASSVPTVPRGNEKLFF. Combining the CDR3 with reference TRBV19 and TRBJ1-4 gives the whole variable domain DGGITQSPKYLFRKEGQNVTLSCEQNLNHDAMYWYRQDPGQGLRLIYYSQIVNDFQKGDIAEGYSVSREKKESFPLTVTSAQKNPTAFYLCASSVPTVPRGNEKLFFGSGTQLSVL.

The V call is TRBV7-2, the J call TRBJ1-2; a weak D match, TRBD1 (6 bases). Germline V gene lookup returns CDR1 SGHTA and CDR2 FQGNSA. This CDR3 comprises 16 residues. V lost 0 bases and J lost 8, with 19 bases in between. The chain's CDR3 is CASSLARRGGLGGYTF. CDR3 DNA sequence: TGTGCCAGCAGCTTAGCGCGCAGGGGCGGTCTCGGGGGCTACACCTTC.

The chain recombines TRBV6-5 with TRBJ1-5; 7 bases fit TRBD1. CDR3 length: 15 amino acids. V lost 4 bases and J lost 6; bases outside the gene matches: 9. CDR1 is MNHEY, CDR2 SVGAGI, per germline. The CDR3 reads CASSSSEGASQPQHF. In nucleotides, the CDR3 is TGTGCCAGCAGTTCCTCGGAGGGGGCAAGTCAGCCCCAGCATTTT.

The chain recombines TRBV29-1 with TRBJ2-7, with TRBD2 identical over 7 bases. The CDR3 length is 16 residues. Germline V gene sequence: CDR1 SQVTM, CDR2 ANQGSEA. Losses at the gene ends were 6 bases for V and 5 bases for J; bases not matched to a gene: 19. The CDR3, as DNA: TGCAGCGTCACGCGGGTTGCTAGCGGCGGATCCAACGAGCAGTACTTC. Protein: CSVTRVASGGSNEQYF.

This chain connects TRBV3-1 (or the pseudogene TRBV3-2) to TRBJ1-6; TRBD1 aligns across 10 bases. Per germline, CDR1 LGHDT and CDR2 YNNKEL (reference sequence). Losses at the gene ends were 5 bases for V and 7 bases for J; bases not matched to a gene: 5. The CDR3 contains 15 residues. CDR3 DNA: TGTGCCAGCAGCACCCGGACAGGGGGAAATTCACCCCTCCACTTT. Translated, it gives CASSTRTGGNSPLHF.

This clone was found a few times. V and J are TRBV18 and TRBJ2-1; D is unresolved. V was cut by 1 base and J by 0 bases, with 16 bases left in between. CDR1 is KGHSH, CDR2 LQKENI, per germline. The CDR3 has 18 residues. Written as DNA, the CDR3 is TGTGCCAGCTCACCACTGGCCGCAGGCCCGAGCTCCTACAATGAGCAGTTCTTC. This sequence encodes CASSPLAAGPSSYNEQFF.

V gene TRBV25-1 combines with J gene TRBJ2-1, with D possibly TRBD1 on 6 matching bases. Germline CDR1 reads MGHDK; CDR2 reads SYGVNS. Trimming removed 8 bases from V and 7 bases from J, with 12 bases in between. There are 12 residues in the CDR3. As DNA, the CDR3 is TGTGCCAGCGGCCTGAGGGGGAATGAGCAGTTCTTC. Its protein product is CASGLRGNEQFF. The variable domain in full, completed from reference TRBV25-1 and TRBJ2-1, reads EADIYQTPRYLVIGTGKKITLECSQTMGHDKMYWYQQDPGMELHLIHYSYGVNSTEKGDLSSESTVSRIRTEHFPLTLESARPSHTSQYLCASGLRGNEQFFGPGTRLTVL.

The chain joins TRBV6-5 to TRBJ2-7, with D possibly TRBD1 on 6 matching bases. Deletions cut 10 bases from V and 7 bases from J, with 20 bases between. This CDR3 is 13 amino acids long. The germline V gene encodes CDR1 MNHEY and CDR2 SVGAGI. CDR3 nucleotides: TGTGCCACCTACCGACAGGCTGGCGGGGAGCAGTACTTC. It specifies CATYRQAGGEQYF.

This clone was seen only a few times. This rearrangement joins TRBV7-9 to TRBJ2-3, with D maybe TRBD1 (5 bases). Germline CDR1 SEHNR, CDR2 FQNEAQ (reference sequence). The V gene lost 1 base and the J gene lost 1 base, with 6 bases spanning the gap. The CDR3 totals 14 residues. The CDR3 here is CASSLEQGTDTQYF. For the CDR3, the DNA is TGTGCCAGCAGCTTAGAACAGGGCACAGATACGCAGTATTTT.

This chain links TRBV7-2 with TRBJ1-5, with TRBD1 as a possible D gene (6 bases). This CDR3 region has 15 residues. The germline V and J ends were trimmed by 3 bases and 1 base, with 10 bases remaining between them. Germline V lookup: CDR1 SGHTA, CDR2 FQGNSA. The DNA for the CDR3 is TGTGCCAGCAGCTTTAAGGGGGGGAGCAATCAGCCCCAGCATTTT. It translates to CASSFKGGSNQPQHF.

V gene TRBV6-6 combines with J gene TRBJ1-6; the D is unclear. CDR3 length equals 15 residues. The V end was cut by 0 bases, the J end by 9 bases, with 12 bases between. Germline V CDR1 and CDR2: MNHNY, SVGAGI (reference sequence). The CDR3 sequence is CASSYSAVYGSPLHF. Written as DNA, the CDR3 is TGTGCCAGCAGTTACTCGGCCGTTTATGGTTCACCCCTCCACTTT.

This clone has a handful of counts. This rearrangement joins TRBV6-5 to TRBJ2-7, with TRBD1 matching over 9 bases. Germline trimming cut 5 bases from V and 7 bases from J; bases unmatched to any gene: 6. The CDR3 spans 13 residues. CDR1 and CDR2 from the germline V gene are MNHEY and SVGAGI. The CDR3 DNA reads TGTGCCAGCAGTATGGACAGGGGTAGGGAGCAGTACTTC. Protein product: CASSMDRGREQYF.

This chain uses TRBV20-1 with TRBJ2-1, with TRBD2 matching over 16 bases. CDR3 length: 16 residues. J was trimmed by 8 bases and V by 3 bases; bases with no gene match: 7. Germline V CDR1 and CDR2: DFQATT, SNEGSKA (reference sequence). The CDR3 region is CSASGTSGGASDEQFF. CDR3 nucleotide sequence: TGCAGTGCTAGTGGGACTAGCGGGGGGGCTAGTGATGAGCAGTTCTTC.

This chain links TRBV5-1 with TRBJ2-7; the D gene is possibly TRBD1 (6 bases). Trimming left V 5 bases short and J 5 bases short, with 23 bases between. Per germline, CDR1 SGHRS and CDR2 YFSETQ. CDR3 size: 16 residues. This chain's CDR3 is CASSWPPQGKGDEQYF. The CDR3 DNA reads TGCGCCAGCAGTTGGCCCCCACAGGGAAAGGGGGACGAGCAGTACTTC.

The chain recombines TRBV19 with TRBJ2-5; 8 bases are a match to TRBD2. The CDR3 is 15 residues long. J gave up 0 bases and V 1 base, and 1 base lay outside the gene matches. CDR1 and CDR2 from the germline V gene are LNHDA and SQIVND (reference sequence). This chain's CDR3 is CASSIAGGDQETQYF. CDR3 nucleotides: TGTGCCAGTAGTATAGCCGGGGGGGACCAAGAGACCCAGTACTTC.

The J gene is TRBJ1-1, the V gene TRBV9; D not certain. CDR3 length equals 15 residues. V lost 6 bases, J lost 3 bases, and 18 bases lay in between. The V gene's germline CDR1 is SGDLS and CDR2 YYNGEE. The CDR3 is CASTVRGGFDTEAFF. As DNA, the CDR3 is TGTGCCAGCACAGTGAGAGGAGGGTTTGACACTGAAGCTTTCTTT.

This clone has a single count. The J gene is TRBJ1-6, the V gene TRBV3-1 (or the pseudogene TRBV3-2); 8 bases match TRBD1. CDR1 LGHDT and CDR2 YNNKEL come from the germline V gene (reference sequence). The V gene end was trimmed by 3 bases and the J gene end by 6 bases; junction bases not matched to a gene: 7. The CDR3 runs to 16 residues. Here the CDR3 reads CASSHLQGVGNSPLHF. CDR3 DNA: TGTGCCAGCAGCCACCTACAGGGGGTTGGTAATTCACCCCTCCACTTT.

CDR3 sequence (DNA): TGCGCCAGCAGCCGAGGATCAGGGGCCGAGACCCAGTACTTC. Its protein product is CASSRGSGAETQYF. The chain joins TRBV5-1 to TRBJ2-5; a weak D match, TRBD1 (6 bases). The V and J ends lost 4 bases and 5 bases respectively, with 15 bases between them. CDR1 is SGHRS and CDR2 is YFSETQ in the germline V gene. This CDR3 contains 14 residues.